This T cell receptor beta chain was documented in a study of CD8 T cells in Susac syndrome. Study context: Sequenced Susac syndrome patients included about six with active disease and about 8 who were in remission. Findings of the study overall: The CD4+ T cell repertoire of patients with Susac syndrome showed no detectable clonal expansion.

V shed 0 bases, J shed 5 bases, and the junction held 7 bases outside the gene matches. This CDR3 is 16 amino acids long. Germline V gene lookup returns CDR1 GTSNPN and CDR2 SVGIG (reference sequence). Negative isolation was applied to CD8+ and CD4+ T cells, and FACS enrichment was applied to TEMRA cells. As for this clonotype: The target antigen is unknown.

An amount of RNA that ranged from 0.5 to 1 ug was reverse transcribed with random hexamers. Across 54 Vbeta and 13 Jbeta, TCR beta CDR3 was amplified with immunoSEQ multiplex PCR. TCRdb independently ran MiXCR on the immunoSEQ multiplex PCR reads; one entry per CDR3 protein. The table has under 200,000 distinct CDR3 sequences, 90% to 95% seen once. This chain uses TRBV30 with TRBJ2-3, with TRBD2 matching over 11 bases. The TCR comes from a human donor with Susac syndrome. Sequencing used CD4+ T cells from PBMCs. CDR3 loop: CAWSVRSGGAGDTQYF. The CDR3 DNA reads TGTGCCTGGAGTGTACGTAGCGGGGGGGCCGGAGATACGCAGTATTTT.